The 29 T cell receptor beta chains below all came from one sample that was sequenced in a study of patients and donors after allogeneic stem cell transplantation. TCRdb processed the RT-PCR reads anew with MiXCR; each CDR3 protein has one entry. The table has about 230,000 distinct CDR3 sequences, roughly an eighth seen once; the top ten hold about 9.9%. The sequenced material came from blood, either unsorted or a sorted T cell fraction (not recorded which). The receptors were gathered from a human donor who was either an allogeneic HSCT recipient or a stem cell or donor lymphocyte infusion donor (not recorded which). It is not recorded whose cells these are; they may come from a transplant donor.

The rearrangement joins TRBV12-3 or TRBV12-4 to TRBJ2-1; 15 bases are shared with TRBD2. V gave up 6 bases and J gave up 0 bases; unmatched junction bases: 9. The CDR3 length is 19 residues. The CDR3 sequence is CASRPGLAGGPSSYNEQFF. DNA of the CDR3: TGTGCCAGCAGACCGGGACTAGCGGGAGGACCGAGCTCCTACAATGAGCAGTTCTTC.

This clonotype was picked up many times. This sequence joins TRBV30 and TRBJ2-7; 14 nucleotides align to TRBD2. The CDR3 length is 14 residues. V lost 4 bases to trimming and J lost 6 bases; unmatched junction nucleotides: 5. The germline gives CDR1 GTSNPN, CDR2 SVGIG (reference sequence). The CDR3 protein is CAWKKGLAGVEQYF. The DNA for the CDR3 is TGTGCCTGGAAGAAGGGACTAGCGGGGGTCGAGCAGTACTTC.

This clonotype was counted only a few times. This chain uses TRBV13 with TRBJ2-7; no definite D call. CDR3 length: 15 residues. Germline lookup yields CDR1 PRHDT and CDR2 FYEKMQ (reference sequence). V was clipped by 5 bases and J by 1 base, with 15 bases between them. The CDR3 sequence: CASSIWTATSYEQYF. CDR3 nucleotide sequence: TGTGCCAGCAGCATTTGGACGGCCACTTCCTACGAGCAGTACTTC.

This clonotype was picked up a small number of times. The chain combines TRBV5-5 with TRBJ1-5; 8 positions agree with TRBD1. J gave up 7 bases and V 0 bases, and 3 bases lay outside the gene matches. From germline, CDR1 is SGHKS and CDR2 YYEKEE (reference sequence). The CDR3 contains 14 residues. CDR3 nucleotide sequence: TGTGCCAGCAGCTTGGTGACAGGGGACCAGCCCCAGCATTTT. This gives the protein CASSLVTGDQPQHF.

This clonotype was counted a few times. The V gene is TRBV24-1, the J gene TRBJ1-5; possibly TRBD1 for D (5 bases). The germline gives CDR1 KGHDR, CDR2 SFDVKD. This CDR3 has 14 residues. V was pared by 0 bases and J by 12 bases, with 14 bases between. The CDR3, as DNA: TGTGCCACCAGTGATTTGATCTACCGGGACGGCCAGCATTTT. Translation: CATSDLIYRDGQHF.

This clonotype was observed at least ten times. CDR3 sequence (DNA): TGTGCCAGCAGTCCAGGGTCCCGAAGGGAGCCCCAGCATTTT. Protein product: CASSPGSRREPQHF. The chain combines TRBV12-3 or TRBV12-4 with TRBJ1-5; D is possibly TRBD1 (5 bases). CDR3 length: 14 residues. V lost 5 bases, J lost 8 bases, and 16 bases lay in between.

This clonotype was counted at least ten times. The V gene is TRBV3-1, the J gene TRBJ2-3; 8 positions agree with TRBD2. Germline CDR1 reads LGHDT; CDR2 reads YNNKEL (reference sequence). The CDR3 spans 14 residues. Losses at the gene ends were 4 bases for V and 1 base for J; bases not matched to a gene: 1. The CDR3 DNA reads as TGTGCCAGCAGCCGGACTAGCCGCACAGATACGCAGTATTTT. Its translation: CASSRTSRTDTQYF.

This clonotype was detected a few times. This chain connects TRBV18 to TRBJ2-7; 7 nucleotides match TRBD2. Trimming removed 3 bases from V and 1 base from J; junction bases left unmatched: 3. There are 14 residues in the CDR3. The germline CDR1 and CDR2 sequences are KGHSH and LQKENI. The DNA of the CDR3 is TGTGCCAGCTCACCCCGGGGGGATTCCTACGAGCAGTACTTC. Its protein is CASSPRGDSYEQYF.

For the CDR3, the DNA is TGTGCCAGCCGGGGGACCGGGACAGGACAATACGAGCAGTACTTC. Protein sequence: CASRGTGTGQYEQYF. V and J are TRBV12-3 or TRBV12-4 and TRBJ2-7, with 8 bases lining up with TRBD1. V was clipped by 8 bases and J by 4 bases; unmatched bases: 13. The length of the CDR3 is 15 residues.

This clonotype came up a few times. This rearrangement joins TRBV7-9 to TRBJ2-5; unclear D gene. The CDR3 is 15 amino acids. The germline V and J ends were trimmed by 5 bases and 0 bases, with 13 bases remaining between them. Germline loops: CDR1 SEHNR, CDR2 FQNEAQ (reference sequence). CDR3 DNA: TGTGCCAGCAGCCCTCCACCCCGATACCAAGAGACCCAGTACTTC. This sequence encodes CASSPPPRYQETQYF.

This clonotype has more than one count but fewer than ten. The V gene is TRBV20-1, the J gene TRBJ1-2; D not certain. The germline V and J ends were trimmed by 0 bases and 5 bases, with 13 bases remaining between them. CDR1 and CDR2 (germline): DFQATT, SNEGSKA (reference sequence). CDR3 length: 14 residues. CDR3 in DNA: TGCAGTGCTAGAGATCGGAGGGAGGGTTATGGCTACACCTTC. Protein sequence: CSARDRREGYGYTF.

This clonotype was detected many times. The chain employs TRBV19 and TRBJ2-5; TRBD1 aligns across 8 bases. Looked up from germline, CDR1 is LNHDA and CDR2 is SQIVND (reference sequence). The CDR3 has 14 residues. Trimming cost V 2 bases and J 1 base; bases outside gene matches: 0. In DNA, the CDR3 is TGTGCCAGTAGTATAACAGGGGGCCAAGAGACCCAGTACTTC. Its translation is CASSITGGQETQYF.

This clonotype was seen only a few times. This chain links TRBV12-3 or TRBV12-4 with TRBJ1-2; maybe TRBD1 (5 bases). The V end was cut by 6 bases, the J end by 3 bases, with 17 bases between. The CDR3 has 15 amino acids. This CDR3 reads CASSRSRQNHYGYTF. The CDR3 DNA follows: TGTGCCAGCAGCCGTTCCCGACAGAACCACTATGGCTACACCTTC.

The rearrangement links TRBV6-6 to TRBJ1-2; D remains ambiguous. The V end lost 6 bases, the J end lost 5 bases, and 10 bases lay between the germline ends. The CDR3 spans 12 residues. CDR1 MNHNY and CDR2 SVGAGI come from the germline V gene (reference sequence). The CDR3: CASSPPEYGYTF. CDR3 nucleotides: TGTGCCAGCAGCCCCCCGGAATATGGCTACACCTTC.

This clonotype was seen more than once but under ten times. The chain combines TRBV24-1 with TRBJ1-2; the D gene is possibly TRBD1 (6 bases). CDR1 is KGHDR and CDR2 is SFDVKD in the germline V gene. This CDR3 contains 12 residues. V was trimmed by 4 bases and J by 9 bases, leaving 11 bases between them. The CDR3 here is CATSDLRGRYTF. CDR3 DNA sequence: TGTGCCACCAGTGACCTCAGGGGCCGCTACACCTTC.

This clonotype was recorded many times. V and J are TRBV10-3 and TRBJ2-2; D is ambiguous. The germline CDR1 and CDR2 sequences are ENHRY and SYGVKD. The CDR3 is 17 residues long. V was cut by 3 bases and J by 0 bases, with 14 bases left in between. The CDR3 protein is CAISEPRRIANTGELFF. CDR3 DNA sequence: TGTGCCATCAGTGAACCCAGGAGAATTGCGAACACCGGGGAGCTGTTTTTT.

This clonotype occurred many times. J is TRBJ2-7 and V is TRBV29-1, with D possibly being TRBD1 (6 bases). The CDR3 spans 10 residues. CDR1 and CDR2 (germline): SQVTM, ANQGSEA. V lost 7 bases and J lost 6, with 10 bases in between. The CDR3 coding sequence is TGCAGCGCAGGGGATTTCGAGCAGTACTTC. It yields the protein CSAGDFEQYF.

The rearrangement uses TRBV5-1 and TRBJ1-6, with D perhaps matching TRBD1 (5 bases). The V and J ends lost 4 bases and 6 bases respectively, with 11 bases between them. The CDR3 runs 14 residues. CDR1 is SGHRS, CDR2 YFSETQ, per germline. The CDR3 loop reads CASSAPGRNSPLHF. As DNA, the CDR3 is TGCGCCAGCAGCGCACCGGGACGTAATTCACCCCTCCACTTT.

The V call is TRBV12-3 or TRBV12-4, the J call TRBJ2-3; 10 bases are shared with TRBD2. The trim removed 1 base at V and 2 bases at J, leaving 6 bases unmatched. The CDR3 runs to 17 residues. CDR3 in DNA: TGTGCCAGCAGTTTAGATGGGACTAGCGACCTCACAGATACGCAGTATTTT. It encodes CASSLDGTSDLTDTQYF.

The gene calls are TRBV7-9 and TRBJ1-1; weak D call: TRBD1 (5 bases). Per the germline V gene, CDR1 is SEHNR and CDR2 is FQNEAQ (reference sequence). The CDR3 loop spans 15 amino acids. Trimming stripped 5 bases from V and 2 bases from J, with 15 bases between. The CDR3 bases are TGTGCCAGCAGCGGACCGGGACTGATAAACACTGAAGCTTTCTTT. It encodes CASSGPGLINTEAFF.

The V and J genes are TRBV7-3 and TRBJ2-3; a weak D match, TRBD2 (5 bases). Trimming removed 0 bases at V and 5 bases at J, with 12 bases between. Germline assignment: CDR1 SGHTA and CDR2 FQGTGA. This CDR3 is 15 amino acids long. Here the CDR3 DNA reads TGTGCCAGCAGCTTAACGAGCGGTCACGGAGATACGCAGTATTTT. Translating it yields CASSLTSGHGDTQYF. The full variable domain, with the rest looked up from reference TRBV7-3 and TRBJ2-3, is GAGVSQTPSNKVTEKGKYVELRCDPISGHTALYWYRQSLGQGPEFLIYFQGTGAADDSGLPNDRFFAVRPEGSVSTLKIQRTERGDSAVYLCASSLTSGHGDTQYFGPGTRLTVL.

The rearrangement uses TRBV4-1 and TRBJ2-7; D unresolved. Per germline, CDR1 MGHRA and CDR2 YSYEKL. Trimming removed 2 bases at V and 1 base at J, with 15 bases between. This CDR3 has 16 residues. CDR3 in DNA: TGCGCCAGCAGCCAACAGTTGGCAGGAACGTCCTACGAGCAGTACTTC. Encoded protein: CASSQQLAGTSYEQYF.

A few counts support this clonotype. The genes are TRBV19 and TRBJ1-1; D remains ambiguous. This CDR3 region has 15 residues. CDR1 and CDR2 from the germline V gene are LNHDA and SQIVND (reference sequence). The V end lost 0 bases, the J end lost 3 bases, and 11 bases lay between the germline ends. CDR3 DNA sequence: TGTGCCAGTAGTATAGACGGGGTTCGCGACACTGAAGCTTTCTTT. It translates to CASSIDGVRDTEAFF. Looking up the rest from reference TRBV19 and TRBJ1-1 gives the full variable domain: DGGITQSPKYLFRKEGQNVTLSCEQNLNHDAMYWYRQDPGQGLRLIYYSQIVNDFQKGDIAEGYSVSREKKESFPLTVTSAQKNPTAFYLCASSIDGVRDTEAFFGQGTRLTVV.

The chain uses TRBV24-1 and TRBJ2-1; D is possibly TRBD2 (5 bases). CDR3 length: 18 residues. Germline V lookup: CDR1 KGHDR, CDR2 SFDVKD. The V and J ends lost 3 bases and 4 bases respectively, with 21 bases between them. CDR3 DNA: TGTGCCACCAGTGATCCCACGGTCGAGGGAATAGTGTACAATGAGCAGTTCTTC. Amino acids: CATSDPTVEGIVYNEQFF.

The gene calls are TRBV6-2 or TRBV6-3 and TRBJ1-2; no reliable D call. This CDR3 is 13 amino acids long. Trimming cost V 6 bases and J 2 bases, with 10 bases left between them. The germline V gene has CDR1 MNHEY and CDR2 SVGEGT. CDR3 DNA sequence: TGTGCCAGCAGAATTGACGGAAACTATGGCTACACCTTC. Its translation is CASRIDGNYGYTF.

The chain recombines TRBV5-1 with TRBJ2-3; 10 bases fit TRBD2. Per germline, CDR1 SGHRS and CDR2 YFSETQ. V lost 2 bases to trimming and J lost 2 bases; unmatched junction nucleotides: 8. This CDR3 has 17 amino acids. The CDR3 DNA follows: TGCGCCAGCAGCTTCGACCCTAGCGGGGGCGTCACAGATACGCAGTATTTT. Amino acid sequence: CASSFDPSGGVTDTQYF. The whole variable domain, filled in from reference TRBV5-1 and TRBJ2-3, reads KAGVTQTPRYLIKTRGQQVTLSCSPISGHRSVSWYQQTPGQGLQFLFEYFSETQRNKGNFPGRFSGRQFSNSRSEMNVSTLELGDSALYLCASSFDPSGGVTDTQYFGPGTRLTVL.

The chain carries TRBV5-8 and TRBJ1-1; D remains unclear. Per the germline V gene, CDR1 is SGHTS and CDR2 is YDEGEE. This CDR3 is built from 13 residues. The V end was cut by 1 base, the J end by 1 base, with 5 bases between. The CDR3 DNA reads TGTGCCAGCAGCTTGTGGGGGAACACTGAAGCTTTCTTT. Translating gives CASSLWGNTEAFF.

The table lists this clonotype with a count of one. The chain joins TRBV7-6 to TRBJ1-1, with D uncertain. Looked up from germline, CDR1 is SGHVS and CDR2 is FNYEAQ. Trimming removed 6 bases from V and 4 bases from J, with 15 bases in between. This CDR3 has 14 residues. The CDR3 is CASSPNKAGTEAFF. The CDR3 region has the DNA TGTGCCAGCAGTCCTAATAAGGCGGGCACTGAAGCTTTCTTT.

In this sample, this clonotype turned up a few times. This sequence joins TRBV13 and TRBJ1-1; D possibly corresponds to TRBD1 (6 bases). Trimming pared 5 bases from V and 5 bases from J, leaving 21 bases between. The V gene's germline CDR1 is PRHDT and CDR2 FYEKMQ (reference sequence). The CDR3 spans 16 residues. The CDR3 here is CASSNRQAGRRTEAFF. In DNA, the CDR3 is TGTGCCAGCAGCAACAGACAGGCCGGTCGCCGGACTGAAGCTTTCTTT. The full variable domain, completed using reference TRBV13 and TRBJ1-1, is AAGVIQSPRHLIKEKRETATLKCYPIPRHDTVYWYQQGPGQDPQFLISFYEKMQSDKGSIPDRFSAQQFSDYHSELNMSSLELGDSALYFCASSNRQAGRRTEAFFGQGTRLTVV.